This T cell receptor beta chain stems from a study of STAT3 mutations in large granular lymphocyte leukemia. The study, taken as a whole, reports: No sample exists from the first appearance of each clone. Every T-LGLL patient had at least one immunodominant TCRbeta clonotype. In several patients, dominant TCR clone burden exceeded STAT3 mutant burden, suggesting STAT3 mutation arose secondarily. In about 35% of the 18 patients, new TCR clonotypes emerged after therapy.

This CDR3 contains 17 residues. J was trimmed by 8 bases and V by 3 bases; bases with no gene match: 14. The V gene's germline CDR1 is KGHSH and CDR2 LQKENI. Notes on this clone: Its antigen is undetermined.

Average productive template count per sample was around 40,000. Data came from immunoSEQ multiplex PCR; TCRdb stores just in-frame clones and leaves some out. The sample contains about 10,000 clones, nearly 90% of which appear only once. The sequenced sample was peripheral blood mononuclear cells. The chain recombines TRBV18 with TRBJ2-1, with TRBD2 matching 9 bases. The clonotype was recovered from a man aged 55 to 69 with T-cell large granular lymphocyte leukemia. Some clones in this sample may be carry-over from other donors' samples. CDR3 DNA: TGTGCCAGCTCACCTATATCGTTATTAGCGGGAGACTATGAGCAGTTCTTC. It encodes CASSPISLLAGDYEQFF.